A single sample gave rise to the 32 T cell receptor beta chains below, sequenced in a study of blood T cell repertoires in COVID-19. Clones were read by immunoSEQ multiplex PCR, and TCRdb kept only the in-frame ones, dropping some. The repertoire holds around 80,000 clones, with almost 85% as singletons. The sample was peripheral blood. These receptors came from a man aged 80 or over with acute or convalescent COVID-19.

This clone has more than one count but fewer than ten. The chain carries TRBV4-1 and TRBJ1-1, with TRBD1 matching over 7 bases. The CDR3 totals 15 residues. CDR1 and CDR2 (germline): MGHRA, YSYEKL. The junction had 6 bases not matched to a gene; V was cut back by 4 bases and J by 1 base. CDR3 loop: CASSRTQGRNTEAFF. CDR3 DNA: TGCGCCAGCAGCCGCACACAGGGGCGGAACACTGAAGCTTTCTTT.

The chain couples TRBV27 to TRBJ2-1; 7 bases line up with TRBD1. The length of the CDR3 is 13 residues. The junction had 4 bases not matched to a gene; V was cut back by 5 bases and J by 6 bases. Germline V gene data show CDR1 as MNHEY and CDR2 as SMNVEV (reference sequence). The CDR3 DNA sequence: TGTGCCAGCAGTGACAGGGTTGGCAATGAGCAGTTCTTC. As protein: CASSDRVGNEQFF.

This chain uses TRBV11-3 with TRBJ1-1, with D tentatively TRBD1 (6 bases). Germline CDR1 reads SGHNT; CDR2 reads YENEEA. V was pared by 5 bases and J by 2 bases, with 9 bases between. The CDR3 is 13 amino acids. This CDR3 is CASSRQVNTEAFF. For the CDR3, the DNA is TGTGCCAGCAGCCGACAGGTAAACACTGAAGCTTTCTTT. Full variable domain (rest looked up from reference TRBV11-3 and TRBJ1-1): EAGVVQSPRYKIIEKKQPVAFWCNPISGHNTLYWYLQNLGQGPELLIRYENEEAVDDSQLPKDRFSAERLKGVDSTLKIQPAELGDSAVYLCASSRQVNTEAFFGQGTRLTVV.

V gene TRBV27 combines with J gene TRBJ1-2; TRBD1 is a possible D gene (5 bases). V lost 4 bases and J lost 4, with 10 bases in between. The CDR3 contains 13 residues. Germline lookup yields CDR1 MNHEY and CDR2 SMNVEV (reference sequence). The CDR3 spells CASSSSDTYGYTF. DNA of the CDR3: TGTGCCAGCAGTTCCTCGGACACCTATGGCTACACCTTC.

The rearrangement uses TRBV18 and TRBJ1-4; TRBD1 is a possible D gene (5 bases). CDR3 length: 14 amino acids. Trimming removed 8 bases at V and 8 bases at J, with 18 bases between. Germline V lookup: CDR1 KGHSH, CDR2 LQKENI. DNA for the CDR3: TGTGCCAGCACAGTCGGGGACTATAGCGAAAAACTGTTTTTT. This sequence encodes CASTVGDYSEKLFF.

The chain uses TRBV3-1 (or the pseudogene TRBV3-2) and TRBJ2-2; 15 positions agree with TRBD2. Trimming at V came to 8 bases and at J to 2 bases, leaving 12 bases not matched to a gene. CDR3 length: 19 amino acids. CDR1 is LGHDT and CDR2 is YNNKEL in the germline V gene (reference sequence). As DNA, the CDR3 is TGTGCCAGCTGGACTAGCGGGGGGGTTACTTCATTTAACACCGGGGAGCTGTTTTTT. Residues: CASWTSGGVTSFNTGELFF.

The chain joins TRBV5-1 to TRBJ1-6; the match to TRBD1 covers 12 bases. The germline gives CDR1 SGHRS, CDR2 YFSETQ. The CDR3 is made up of 20 amino acids. V gave up 1 base and J gave up 3 bases; unmatched junction bases: 11. The CDR3 protein is CASSLTSRDRGRDYNSPLHF. CDR3 nucleotide sequence: TGCGCCAGCAGCTTGACGTCCCGGGACAGGGGGCGAGACTATAATTCACCCCTCCACTTT. Complete variable domain (other parts from reference TRBV5-1 and TRBJ1-6): KAGVTQTPRYLIKTRGQQVTLSCSPISGHRSVSWYQQTPGQGLQFLFEYFSETQRNKGNFPGRFSGRQFSNSRSEMNVSTLELGDSALYLCASSLTSRDRGRDYNSPLHFGNGTRLTVT.

The chain couples TRBV5-1 to TRBJ2-7; TRBD1 aligns across 7 bases. CDR1 and CDR2 (germline): SGHRS, YFSETQ. The V segment lost 0 bases and the J segment 3 bases; nucleotides outside the gene matches: 3. This CDR3 spans 14 amino acids. CDR3 in DNA: TGCGCCAGCAGCTTGGAGACAGGGTACTACGAGCAGTACTTC. It codes for CASSLETGYYEQYF.

The chain uses TRBV5-1 and TRBJ1-2, with a tentative D call TRBD1 (5 bases). Germline CDR1 is SGHRS and CDR2 is YFSETQ. This CDR3 has 14 amino acids. With 0 bases removed from V and 7 bases from J, the gap between germline ends came to 13 bases. CDR3 coding DNA: TGCGCCAGCAGCTTGGCCGGTCAGGGAAGTGGCTACACCTTC. It is translated as CASSLAGQGSGYTF.

CDR3 in DNA: TGTGCCAGCACCCCGATGGAGGGGGCAAAGGATACGCAGTATTTT. Translation: CASTPMEGAKDTQYF. This rearrangement joins TRBV3-1 (or the pseudogene TRBV3-2) to TRBJ2-3; the D gene is possibly TRBD1 (7 bases). Germline V gene sequence: CDR1 LGHDT, CDR2 YNNKEL (reference sequence). The germline V and J ends were trimmed by 7 bases and 6 bases, with 20 bases remaining between them. The CDR3 consists of 15 residues.

This chain joins TRBV19 and TRBJ1-2; perhaps TRBD1 as D (5 bases). CDR3 length equals 13 residues. V was pared by 3 bases and J by 5 bases, with 10 bases between. Germline V lookup: CDR1 LNHDA, CDR2 SQIVND (reference sequence). The CDR3 reads CASSIGAGYGYTF. The CDR3 DNA reads as TGTGCCAGTAGTATCGGCGCAGGGTATGGCTACACCTTC.

The CDR3 nucleotides are TGTGCCAGCAGCCCAGGGGTTAGAGGGGCCAACGTCCTGACTTTC. Translating gives CASSPGVRGANVLTF. The chain uses TRBV9 and TRBJ2-6; perhaps TRBD1 as D (6 bases). The CDR3 consists of 15 residues. CDR1 is SGDLS, CDR2 YYNGEE, per germline. Trimming took 4 bases from V and 4 from J, leaving 12 bases between them.

The chain recombines TRBV24-1 with TRBJ2-1, with D perhaps matching TRBD1 (8 bases). Trimming removed 4 bases at V and 8 bases at J, with 20 bases between. This CDR3 is built from 16 residues. Germline V CDR1 and CDR2: KGHDR, SFDVKD. CDR3 DNA sequence: TGTGCCACCAGTGACCCCACCCGGACAGGGAGGGATGAGCAGTTCTTC. It yields the protein CATSDPTRTGRDEQFF.

The CDR3 nucleotides are TGCGCCACCTCACCTGACGGGCCGGGAAGTGGCCAGCCCCAGCATTTT. This translates into CATSPDGPGSGQPQHF. The V gene is TRBV5-1, the J gene TRBJ1-5; D remains unclear. There are 16 residues in the CDR3. The germline CDR1 and CDR2 sequences are SGHRS and YFSETQ. Trimming left V 9 bases short and J 7 bases short, with 26 bases between. Supplemented by reference TRBV5-1 and TRBJ1-5, the full variable domain reads KAGVTQTPRYLIKTRGQQVTLSCSPISGHRSVSWYQQTPGQGLQFLFEYFSETQRNKGNFPGRFSGRQFSNSRSEMNVSTLELGDSALYLCATSPDGPGSGQPQHFGDGTRLSIL.

The V call is TRBV3-1 (or the pseudogene TRBV3-2), the J call TRBJ1-2; D gene unclear. The CDR3 is 16 amino acids. Germline CDR1 and CDR2: LGHDT and YNNKEL (reference sequence). V was pared by 1 base and J by 2 bases, with 14 bases between. CDR3 loop: CASSQGGLQDNYGYTF. The CDR3, as DNA: TGTGCCAGCAGCCAAGGAGGACTCCAGGACAACTATGGCTACACCTTC.

V usage is TRBV18 and J usage is TRBJ1-5, with TRBD1 matching over 8 bases. The junction had 6 bases not matched to a gene; V was cut back by 6 bases and J by 2 bases. This CDR3 region has 15 residues. From germline, CDR1 is KGHSH and CDR2 LQKENI. CDR3 sequence reads: CASSLGQGGNQPQHF. The CDR3 bases are TGTGCCAGCTCGCTCGGACAGGGAGGCAATCAGCCCCAGCATTTT.

This clone came up a few times. The V gene is TRBV5-1, the J gene TRBJ2-7; TRBD1 agrees at 10 bases. J lost 4 bases, V lost 3 bases, and 1 base had no gene match. The CDR3 has 13 amino acids. In germline, CDR1 is SGHRS, CDR2 YFSETQ. The CDR3 loop reads CASSSGQGYEQYF. The DNA of the CDR3 is TGCGCCAGCAGCTCGGGACAGGGGTACGAGCAGTACTTC.

The rearrangement joins TRBV14 to TRBJ1-4; the match to TRBD1 covers 7 bases. Looked up from germline, CDR1 is SGHDN and CDR2 is FVKESK. The CDR3 runs 15 residues. Trimming at V came to 4 bases and at J to 5 bases, leaving 7 bases not matched to a gene. The CDR3, as DNA: TGTGCCAGCAGCCGGTCGACAGGGCCCAATGAAAAACTGTTTTTT. Residues: CASSRSTGPNEKLFF.

This chain uses TRBV2 with TRBJ2-1, with 7 nucleotides matching TRBD1. CDR1 and CDR2 from the germline V gene are SNHLY and FYNNEI. V shed 4 bases, J shed 3 bases, and the junction held 15 bases outside the gene matches. The CDR3 extends over 18 amino acids. CDR3 sequence: CASSGLPQDRDSYNEQFF. CDR3 in DNA: TGTGCCAGCAGTGGCCTGCCCCAGGACCGGGACAGCTACAATGAGCAGTTCTTC.

A single count supports this clone. The chain is built from TRBV28 and TRBJ2-1; 10 bases align to TRBD2. Losses at the gene ends were 6 bases for V and 5 bases for J; bases not matched to a gene: 10. The V gene's germline CDR1 is MDHEN and CDR2 SYDVKM. The CDR3 is 16 amino acids. The CDR3 bases are TGTGCCAGCAGACAGGGTAGGACTAGCGGCAACAATGAGCAGTTCTTC. It specifies CASRQGRTSGNNEQFF.

The V call is TRBV3-1 (or the pseudogene TRBV3-2), the J call TRBJ2-6; 10 nucleotides agree with TRBD1. CDR3 length: 20 amino acids. Losses at the gene ends were 0 bases for V and 2 bases for J; bases not matched to a gene: 10. Germline V lookup: CDR1 LGHDT, CDR2 YNNKEL (reference sequence). As DNA, the CDR3 is TGTGCCAGCAGCCAAGATTTGAGGGGACAGGGGATCCCTGGGGCCAACGTCCTGACTTTC. This codes for CASSQDLRGQGIPGANVLTF.

The chain couples TRBV3-1 (or the pseudogene TRBV3-2) to TRBJ1-4; D gene ambiguous. Germline CDR1 and CDR2: LGHDT and YNNKEL (reference sequence). With 5 bases removed from V and 8 bases from J, the gap between germline ends came to 18 bases. This CDR3 comprises 15 residues. CDR3 in amino acids: CASSSNPLVPEKLFF. CDR3 in DNA: TGTGCCAGCAGCTCCAACCCACTAGTACCCGAAAAACTGTTTTTT.

This chain links TRBV4-1 with TRBJ2-7, with TRBD1 as a possible D gene (5 bases). Germline V CDR1 and CDR2: MGHRA, YSYEKL. This CDR3 spans 14 amino acids. Trimming shortened V by 1 base and J by 3 bases, and 10 bases separated the two germline ends. The CDR3 region has the DNA TGCGCCAGCAGCCAAGTCACAGGTTACTACGAGCAGTACTTC. Translated, it gives CASSQVTGYYEQYF.

The rearrangement uses TRBV5-1 and TRBJ2-7; 8 nucleotides align to TRBD1. J gave up 2 bases and V 0 bases, and 13 bases lay outside the gene matches. The CDR3 is made up of 18 amino acids. Looked up from germline, CDR1 is SGHRS and CDR2 is YFSETQ. CDR3 sequence reads: CASSLGPGGQTVTYEQYF. The CDR3 bases are TGCGCCAGCAGCTTGGGACCAGGGGGCCAGACAGTCACCTACGAGCAGTACTTC.

The chain employs TRBV11-2 and TRBJ2-5; 7 bases line up with TRBD1. In germline, CDR1 is SGHAT, CDR2 FQNNGV. Losses at the gene ends were 4 bases for V and 2 bases for J; bases not matched to a gene: 7. The CDR3 spans 15 residues. The CDR3 here is CASSSIPGQQETQYF. CDR3 nucleotide sequence: TGTGCCAGCAGCTCCATCCCGGGACAGCAAGAGACCCAGTACTTC.

CDR3 residues: CASRLDPIMICDYGYTF. CDR3 in DNA: TGTGCAAGTCGCTTAGACCCTATTATGATATGTGACTATGGCTACACCTTC. The rearrangement links TRBV12-2 to TRBJ1-2. TRBV12-2 is a pseudogene locus. The CDR3 contains 17 residues.

The chain employs TRBV9 and TRBJ1-6, with TRBD1 as a possible D gene (6 bases). Germline lookup yields CDR1 SGDLS and CDR2 YYNGEE. The CDR3 runs to 15 residues. Trimming took 4 bases from V and 2 from J, leaving 10 bases between them. The CDR3 here is CASSTGQPYNSPLHF. CDR3 bases: TGTGCCAGCAGCACTGGACAGCCCTATAATTCACCCCTCCACTTT.

The chain is built from TRBV5-1 and TRBJ1-1, with D unresolved. This CDR3 region has 15 residues. Germline assignment: CDR1 SGHRS and CDR2 YFSETQ. Trimming stripped 4 bases from V and 0 bases from J, with 13 bases between. The CDR3 sequence: CASSEALTMNTEAFF. The DNA for the CDR3 is TGCGCCAGCAGCGAAGCGCTAACTATGAACACTGAAGCTTTCTTT.

The chain joins TRBV5-1 to TRBJ2-5, with 9 bases that match TRBD1. V lost 4 bases, J lost 1 base, and 2 bases stayed unmatched. CDR1 SGHRS and CDR2 YFSETQ come from the germline V gene. There are 14 residues in the CDR3. Written as DNA, the CDR3 is TGCGCCAGCAGCACGGGACAGGGCCAAGAGACCCAGTACTTC. This translates into CASSTGQGQETQYF. The whole variable domain, filled in from reference TRBV5-1 and TRBJ2-5, reads KAGVTQTPRYLIKTRGQQVTLSCSPISGHRSVSWYQQTPGQGLQFLFEYFSETQRNKGNFPGRFSGRQFSNSRSEMNVSTLELGDSALYLCASSTGQGQETQYFGPGTRLLVL.

This clone was seen a single time. The V call is TRBV5-1, the J call TRBJ2-2; TRBD1 might be the D (5 bases). Germline CDR1 is SGHRS and CDR2 is YFSETQ. The CDR3 sequence is 15 residues long. Trimming took 0 bases from V and 5 from J, leaving 11 bases between them. In DNA form, the CDR3 reads TGCGCCAGCAGCTTGGAGGGGTCAGGAACCGGGGAGCTGTTTTTT. Amino acid sequence: CASSLEGSGTGELFF.

The rearrangement links TRBV19 to TRBJ1-2, with D possibly matching TRBD1 (6 bases). The CDR3 length is 13 residues. Germline CDR1 and CDR2: LNHDA and SQIVND (reference sequence). Trimming took off 4 bases at V and 4 bases at J, with 10 bases between the two ends. The CDR3 coding sequence is TGTGCCAGTAGTAAGCAGGGGCTCTATGGCTACACCTTC. Translated: CASSKQGLYGYTF.

The V and J genes are TRBV6-1 and TRBJ1-1; tentative D call: TRBD1 (5 bases). The CDR3 loop spans 14 amino acids. V lost 3 bases and J lost 6, with 14 bases in between. Looked up from germline, CDR1 is MNHNS and CDR2 is SASEGT. CDR3 sequence (DNA): TGTGCCAGCAGTGAGTGGGGGGAGGGCTCTGAAGCTTTCTTT. Protein: CASSEWGEGSEAFF.